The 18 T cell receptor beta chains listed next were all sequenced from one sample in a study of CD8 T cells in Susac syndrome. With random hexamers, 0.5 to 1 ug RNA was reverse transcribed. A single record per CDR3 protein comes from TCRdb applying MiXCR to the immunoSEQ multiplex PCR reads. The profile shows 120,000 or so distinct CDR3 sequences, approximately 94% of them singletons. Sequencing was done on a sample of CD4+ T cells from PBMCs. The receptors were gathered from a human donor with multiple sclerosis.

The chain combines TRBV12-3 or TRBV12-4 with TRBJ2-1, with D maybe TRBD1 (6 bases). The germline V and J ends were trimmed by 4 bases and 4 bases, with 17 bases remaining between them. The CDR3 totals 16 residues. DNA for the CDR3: TGTGCCAGCAGTTCCCCGCAGGGAGACAGGTACAATGAGCAGTTCTTC. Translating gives CASSSPQGDRYNEQFF.

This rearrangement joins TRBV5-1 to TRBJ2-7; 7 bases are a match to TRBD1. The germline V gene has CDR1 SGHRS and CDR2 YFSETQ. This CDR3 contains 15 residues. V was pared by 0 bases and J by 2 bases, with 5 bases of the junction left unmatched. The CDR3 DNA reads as TGCGCCAGCAGCTTGGTCGGGACAGCAGCCTACGAGCAGTACTTC. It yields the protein CASSLVGTAAYEQYF.

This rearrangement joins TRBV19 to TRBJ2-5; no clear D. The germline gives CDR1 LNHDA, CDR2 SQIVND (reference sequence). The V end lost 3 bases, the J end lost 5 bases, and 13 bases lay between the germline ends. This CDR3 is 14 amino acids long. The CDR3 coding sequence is TGTGCCAGTAGTATGGGGATCCCGGCGGAGACCCAGTACTTC. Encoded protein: CASSMGIPAETQYF.

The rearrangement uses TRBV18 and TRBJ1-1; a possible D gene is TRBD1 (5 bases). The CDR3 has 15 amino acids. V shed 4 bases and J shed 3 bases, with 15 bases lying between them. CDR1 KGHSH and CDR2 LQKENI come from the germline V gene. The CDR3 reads CASSQTSGTDTEAFF. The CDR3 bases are TGTGCCAGCTCACAAACCTCAGGGACGGACACTGAAGCTTTCTTT.

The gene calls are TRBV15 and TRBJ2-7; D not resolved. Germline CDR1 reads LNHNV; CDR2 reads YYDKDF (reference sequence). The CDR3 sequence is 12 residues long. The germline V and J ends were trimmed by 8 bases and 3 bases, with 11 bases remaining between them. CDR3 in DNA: TGTGCCACCGGCGACACTTACTACGAGCAGTACTTC. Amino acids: CATGDTYYEQYF. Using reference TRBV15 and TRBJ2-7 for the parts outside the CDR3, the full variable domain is DAMVIQNPRYQVTQFGKPVTLSCSQTLNHNVMYWYQQKSSQAPKLLFHYYDKDFNNEADTPDNFQSRRPNTSFCFLDIRSPGLGDTAMYLCATGDTYYEQYFGPGTRLTVT.

The CDR3 DNA is TGCAGCGTTGGGGCCTCAGAGGCTGAAGCTTTCTTT. It codes for CSVGASEAEAFF. V usage is TRBV29-1 and J usage is TRBJ1-1; D remains unclear. The CDR3 runs 12 residues. With 4 bases removed from V and 6 bases from J, the gap between germline ends came to 12 bases. Germline CDR1 SQVTM, CDR2 ANQGSEA.

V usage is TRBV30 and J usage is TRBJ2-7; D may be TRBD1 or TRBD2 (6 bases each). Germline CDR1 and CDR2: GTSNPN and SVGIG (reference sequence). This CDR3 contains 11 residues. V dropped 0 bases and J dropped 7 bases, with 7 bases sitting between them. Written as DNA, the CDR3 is TGTGCCTGGAGTGTAGGGGGGGAGCAGTACTTC. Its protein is CAWSVGGEQYF.

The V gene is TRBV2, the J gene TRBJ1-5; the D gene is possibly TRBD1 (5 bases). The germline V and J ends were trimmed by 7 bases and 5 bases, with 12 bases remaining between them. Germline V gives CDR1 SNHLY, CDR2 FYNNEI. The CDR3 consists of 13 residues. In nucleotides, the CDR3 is TGTGCCAGCACCGAAAGGGGTTATCAGCCCCAGCATTTT. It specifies CASTERGYQPQHF.

The CDR3 DNA reads as TGTGCCAGCCTAGCGGGAGCCGGAACAAACCACAATGAGCAGTTCTTC. It translates to CASLAGAGTNHNEQFF. The V call is TRBV11-2, the J call TRBJ2-1; 10 nucleotides line up with TRBD2. This CDR3 has 16 amino acids. V lost 8 bases to trimming and J lost 5 bases; unmatched junction nucleotides: 12. The V gene's germline CDR1 is SGHAT and CDR2 FQNNGV. Full variable domain (missing parts from reference TRBV11-2 and TRBJ2-1): EAGVAQSPRYKIIEKRQSVAFWCNPISGHATLYWYQQILGQGPKLLIQFQNNGVVDDSQLPKDRFSAERLKGVDSTLKIQPAKLEDSAVYLCASLAGAGTNHNEQFFGPGTRLTVL.

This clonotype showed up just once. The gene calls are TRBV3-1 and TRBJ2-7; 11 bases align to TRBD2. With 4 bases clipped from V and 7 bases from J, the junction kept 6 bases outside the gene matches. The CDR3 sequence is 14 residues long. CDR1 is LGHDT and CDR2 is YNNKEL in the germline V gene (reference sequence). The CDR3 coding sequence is TGTGCCAGCAGCCCTAGCGGGGGGCCGGGGGAGCAGTACTTC. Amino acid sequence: CASSPSGGPGEQYF.

CDR3 DNA: TGCAGTGCTTTAAAGGGGTTTGGCACTGAAGCTTTCTTT. It specifies CSALKGFGTEAFF. The chain has TRBV20-1 and TRBJ1-1, with a possible D match to TRBD1 (5 bases). Per germline, CDR1 DFQATT and CDR2 SNEGSKA (reference sequence). With 5 bases removed from V and 4 bases from J, the gap between germline ends came to 14 bases. CDR3 length: 13 amino acids.

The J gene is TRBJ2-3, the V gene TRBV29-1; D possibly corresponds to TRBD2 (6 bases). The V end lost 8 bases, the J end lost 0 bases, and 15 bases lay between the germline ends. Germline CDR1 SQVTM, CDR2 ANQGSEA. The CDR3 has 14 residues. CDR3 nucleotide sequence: TGCAGCCTCAGGATAGGGACTAGCACAGATACGCAGTATTTT. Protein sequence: CSLRIGTSTDTQYF.

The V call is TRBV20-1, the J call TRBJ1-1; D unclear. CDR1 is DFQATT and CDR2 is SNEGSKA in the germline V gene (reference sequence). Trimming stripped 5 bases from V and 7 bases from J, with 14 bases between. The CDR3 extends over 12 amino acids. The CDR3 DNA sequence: TGCAGTGCTGCCCCTGGGCGGATTGAAGCTTTCTTT. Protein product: CSAAPGRIEAFF.

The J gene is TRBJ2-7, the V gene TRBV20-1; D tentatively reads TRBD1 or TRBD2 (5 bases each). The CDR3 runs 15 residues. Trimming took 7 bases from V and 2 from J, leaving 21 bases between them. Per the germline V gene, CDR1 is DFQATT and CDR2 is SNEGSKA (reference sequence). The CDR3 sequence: CSVSASGTAAYEQYF. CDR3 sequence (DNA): TGCAGTGTCTCAGCTTCCGGGACCGCAGCCTACGAGCAGTACTTC.

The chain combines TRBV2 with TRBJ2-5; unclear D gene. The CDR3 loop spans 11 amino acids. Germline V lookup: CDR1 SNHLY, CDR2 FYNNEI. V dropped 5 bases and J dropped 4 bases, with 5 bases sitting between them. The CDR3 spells CASSPLETQYF. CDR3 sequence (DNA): TGTGCCAGCAGTCCTCTAGAGACCCAGTACTTC.

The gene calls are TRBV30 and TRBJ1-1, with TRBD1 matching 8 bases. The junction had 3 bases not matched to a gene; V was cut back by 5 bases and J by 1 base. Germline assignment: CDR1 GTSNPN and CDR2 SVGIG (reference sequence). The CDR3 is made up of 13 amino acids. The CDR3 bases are TGTGCCTGGTCCGGGACAGGGAACACTGAAGCTTTCTTT. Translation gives CAWSGTGNTEAFF.

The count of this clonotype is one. The CDR3 DNA reads TGTGCCAGCAGTCCGGGACAGTGGATTGAGCAGTACTTC. This codes for CASSPGQWIEQYF. V and J are TRBV6-5 and TRBJ2-7; 7 bases line up with TRBD1. The CDR3 is 13 residues long. The ends lost 5 bases at V and 7 bases at J; junction bases unmatched: 8. Germline V CDR1 and CDR2: MNHEY, SVGAGI.

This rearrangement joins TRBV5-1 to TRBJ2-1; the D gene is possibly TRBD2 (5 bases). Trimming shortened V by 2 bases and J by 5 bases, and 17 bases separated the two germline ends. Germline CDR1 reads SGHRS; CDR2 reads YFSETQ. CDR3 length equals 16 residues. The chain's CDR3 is CASSFRREPPNNEQFF. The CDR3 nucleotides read TGCGCCAGCAGCTTCCGACGGGAACCGCCGAACAATGAGCAGTTCTTC.